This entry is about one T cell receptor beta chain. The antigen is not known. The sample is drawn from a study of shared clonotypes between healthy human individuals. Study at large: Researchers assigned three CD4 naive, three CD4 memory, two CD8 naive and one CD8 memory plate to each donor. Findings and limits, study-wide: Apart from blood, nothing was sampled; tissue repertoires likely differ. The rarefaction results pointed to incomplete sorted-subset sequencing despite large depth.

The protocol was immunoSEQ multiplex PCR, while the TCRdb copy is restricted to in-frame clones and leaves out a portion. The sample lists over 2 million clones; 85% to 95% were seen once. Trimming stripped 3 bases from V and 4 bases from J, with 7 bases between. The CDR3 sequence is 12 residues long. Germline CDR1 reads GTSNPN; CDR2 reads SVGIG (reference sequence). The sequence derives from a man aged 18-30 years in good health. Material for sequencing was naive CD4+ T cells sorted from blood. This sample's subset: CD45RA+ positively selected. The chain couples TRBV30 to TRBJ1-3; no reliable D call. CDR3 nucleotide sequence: TGTGCCTGGAGCGCCGAAGGAAACACCATATATTTT. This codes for CAWSAEGNTIYF.